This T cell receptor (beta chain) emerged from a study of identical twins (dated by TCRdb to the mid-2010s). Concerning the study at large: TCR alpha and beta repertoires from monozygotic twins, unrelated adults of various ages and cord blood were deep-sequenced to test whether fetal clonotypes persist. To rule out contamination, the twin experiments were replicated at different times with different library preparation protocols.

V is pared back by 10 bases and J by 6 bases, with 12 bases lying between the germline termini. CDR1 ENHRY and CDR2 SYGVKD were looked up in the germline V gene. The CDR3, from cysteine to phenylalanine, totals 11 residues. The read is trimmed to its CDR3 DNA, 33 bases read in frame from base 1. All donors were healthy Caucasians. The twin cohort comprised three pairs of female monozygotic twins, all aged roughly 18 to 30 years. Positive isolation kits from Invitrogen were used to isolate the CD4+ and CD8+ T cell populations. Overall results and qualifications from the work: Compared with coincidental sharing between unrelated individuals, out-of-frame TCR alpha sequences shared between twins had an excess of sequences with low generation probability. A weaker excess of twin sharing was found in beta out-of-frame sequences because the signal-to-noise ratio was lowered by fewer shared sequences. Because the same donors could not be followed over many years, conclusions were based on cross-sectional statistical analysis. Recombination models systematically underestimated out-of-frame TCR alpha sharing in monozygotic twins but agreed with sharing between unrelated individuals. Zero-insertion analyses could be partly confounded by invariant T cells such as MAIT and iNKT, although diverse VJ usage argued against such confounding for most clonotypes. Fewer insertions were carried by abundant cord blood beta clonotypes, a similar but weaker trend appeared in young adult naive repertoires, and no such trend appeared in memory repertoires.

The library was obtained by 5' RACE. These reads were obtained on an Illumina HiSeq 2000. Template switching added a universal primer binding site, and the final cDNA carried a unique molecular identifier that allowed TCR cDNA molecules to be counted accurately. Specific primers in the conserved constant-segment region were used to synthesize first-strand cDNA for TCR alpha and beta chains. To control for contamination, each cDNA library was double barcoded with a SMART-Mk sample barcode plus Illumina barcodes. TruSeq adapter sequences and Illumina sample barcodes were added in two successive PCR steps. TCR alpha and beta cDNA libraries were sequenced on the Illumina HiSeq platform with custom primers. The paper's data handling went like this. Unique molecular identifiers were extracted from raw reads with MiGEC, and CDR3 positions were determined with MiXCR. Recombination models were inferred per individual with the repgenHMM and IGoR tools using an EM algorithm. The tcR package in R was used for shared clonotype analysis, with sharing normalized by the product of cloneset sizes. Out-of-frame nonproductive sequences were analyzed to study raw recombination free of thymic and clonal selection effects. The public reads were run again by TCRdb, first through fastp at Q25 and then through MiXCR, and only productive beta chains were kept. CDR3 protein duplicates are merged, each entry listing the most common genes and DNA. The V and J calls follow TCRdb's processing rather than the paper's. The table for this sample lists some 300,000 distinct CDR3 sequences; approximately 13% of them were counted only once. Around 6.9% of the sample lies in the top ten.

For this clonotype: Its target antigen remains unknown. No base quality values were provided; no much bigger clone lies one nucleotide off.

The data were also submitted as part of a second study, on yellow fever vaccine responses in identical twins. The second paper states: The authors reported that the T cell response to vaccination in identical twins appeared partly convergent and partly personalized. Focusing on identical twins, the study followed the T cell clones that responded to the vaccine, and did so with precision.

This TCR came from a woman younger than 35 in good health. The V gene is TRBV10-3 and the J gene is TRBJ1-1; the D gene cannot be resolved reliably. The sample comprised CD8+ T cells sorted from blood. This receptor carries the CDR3 CATLGRAEAFF. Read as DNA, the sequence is TGTGCCACCCTAGGGCGTGCTGAAGCTTTCTTT.